The 18 T cell receptor beta chains reported below all come from one sample, sequenced in a study of neurological immune-mediated disorders. In TCRdb, the 5' RACE reads were re-called with MiXCR into one record per CDR3 protein. Of about 44,000 distinct CDR3 sequences listed, 20% to 25% are singletons. Time point indicated: technical triplicate 3. Sequenced sample: PBMCs. These receptors were taken from a man aged 55-75 years with HTLV-1-associated myelopathy (HAM/TSP).

This clonotype was seen ten or more times. The genes are TRBV6-6 and TRBJ1-5; TRBD1 aligns across 8 bases. Trimming cost V 4 bases and J 3 bases; bases outside gene matches: 5. The CDR3 has 15 residues. In germline, CDR1 is MNHNY, CDR2 SVGAGI (reference sequence). CDR3 protein: CASSSRDRYNQPQHF. For the CDR3, the DNA is TGTGCCAGCAGTTCCCGGGACAGGTACAATCAGCCCCAGCATTTT.

This clonotype appeared many times. The CDR3 here is CASSPLAGSTYNEQFF. As DNA, the CDR3 is TGTGCCAGCAGCCCATTAGCGGGATCCACCTACAATGAGCAGTTCTTC. The chain is built from TRBV7-2 and TRBJ2-1, with 8 bases fitting TRBD2. In germline, CDR1 is SGHTA, CDR2 FQGNSA. The J segment lost 2 bases and the V segment lost 5 bases, leaving 8 bases of the junction unmatched. This CDR3 has 16 amino acids.

The sample holds many counts of this clonotype. V and J are TRBV12-3 or TRBV12-4 and TRBJ1-1; TRBD1 might be the D (5 bases). Trimming cost V 5 bases and J 6 bases, with 16 bases left between them. The CDR3 contains 14 residues. CDR3 region: CASSTVGGESEAFF. The CDR3 coding sequence is TGTGCCAGCAGTACCGTGGGAGGGGAATCTGAAGCTTTCTTT.

The sample holds many counts of this clonotype. The chain carries TRBV4-1 and TRBJ2-2; 9 positions agree with TRBD2. V trimming: 9 bases; J trimming: 6 bases; junction bases outside the gene matches: 5. The CDR3 loop spans 13 amino acids. From germline, CDR1 is MGHRA and CDR2 YSYEKL. The CDR3 loop is CASSGSRPGELFF. The CDR3 DNA sequence: TGCGCCAGTAGCGGGAGCCGGCCCGGGGAGCTGTTTTTT.

The J gene is TRBJ2-7, the V gene TRBV5-1; D is perhaps TRBD1 (6 bases). This CDR3 is 16 amino acids long. V was cut by 4 bases and J by 2 bases, with 19 bases left in between. CDR1 SGHRS and CDR2 YFSETQ come from the germline V gene. The CDR3 DNA reads TGCGCCAGCAGCCAAGGGCTGGGGACACTCCCCTACGAGCAGTACTTC. This sequence encodes CASSQGLGTLPYEQYF.

This clonotype was detected many times. This chain links TRBV29-1 with TRBJ1-2; D possibly corresponds to TRBD1 (6 bases). V shed 7 bases and J shed 9 bases, with 15 bases lying between them. Per the germline V gene, CDR1 is SQVTM and CDR2 is ANQGSEA. This CDR3 spans 11 amino acids. As DNA, the CDR3 is TGCAGCGCCCTCCGGGACAATCGCTACACCTTC. Translation gives CSALRDNRYTF.

This clonotype was counted ten times or more. The chain combines TRBV29-1 with TRBJ1-1; a weak D match, TRBD1 (5 bases). Germline V gene sequence: CDR1 SQVTM, CDR2 ANQGSEA. Trimming removed 2 bases from V and 12 bases from J, with 16 bases in between. The CDR3 is made up of 12 amino acids. The CDR3 loop is CSVETGDSRPFF. The DNA of the CDR3 is TGCAGCGTTGAAACTGGTGACAGTCGACCTTTCTTT.

The chain employs TRBV28 and TRBJ2-1; D may be TRBD2 (7 bases). Trimming stripped 4 bases from V and 0 bases from J, with 13 bases between. The CDR3 runs to 16 residues. Germline V lookup: CDR1 MDHEN, CDR2 SYDVKM. CDR3 coding DNA: TGTGCCAGCAGTTCGTGGGGGGGCAGCTCCTACAATGAGCAGTTCTTC. It encodes CASSSWGGSSYNEQFF.

In its sample, this clonotype was seen many times. The chain has TRBV5-1 and TRBJ2-1; the match to TRBD1 covers 11 bases. The CDR3 loop spans 15 amino acids. The V gene end was trimmed by 4 bases and the J gene end by 3 bases; junction bases not matched to a gene: 3. Germline CDR1 is SGHRS and CDR2 is YFSETQ. The CDR3 spells CASSLGQGVYNEQFF. For the CDR3, the DNA is TGCGCCAGCAGCCTGGGACAGGGGGTCTACAATGAGCAGTTCTTC. Full variable domain (missing parts from reference TRBV5-1 and TRBJ2-1): KAGVTQTPRYLIKTRGQQVTLSCSPISGHRSVSWYQQTPGQGLQFLFEYFSETQRNKGNFPGRFSGRQFSNSRSEMNVSTLELGDSALYLCASSLGQGVYNEQFFGPGTRLTVL.

This clonotype was counted many times. The rearrangement joins TRBV28 to TRBJ2-1; the match to TRBD2 covers 10 bases. The CDR3 covers 15 residues. CDR1 MDHEN and CDR2 SYDVKM come from the germline V gene. Trimming removed 8 bases from V and 0 bases from J; junction bases left unmatched: 4. CDR3 nucleotide sequence: TGTGCCAGCCACCCTAGCGGGAGCTCCTACAATGAGCAGTTCTTC. Its protein is CASHPSGSSYNEQFF.

This clonotype was observed a single time. The chain links TRBV5-1 to TRBJ2-1, with 12 bases that match TRBD1. Germline V lookup: CDR1 SGHRS, CDR2 YFSETQ. The CDR3 loop spans 14 amino acids. Unmatched junction bases numbered 2, after V lost 5 bases and J lost 5 bases. CDR3 nucleotide sequence: TGCGCCAGCAGGGGGACAGGGGGCAACAATGAGCAGTTCTTC. This sequence encodes CASRGTGGNNEQFF. Full variable domain (outside the CDR3, taken from reference TRBV5-1 and TRBJ2-1): KAGVTQTPRYLIKTRGQQVTLSCSPISGHRSVSWYQQTPGQGLQFLFEYFSETQRNKGNFPGRFSGRQFSNSRSEMNVSTLELGDSALYLCASRGTGGNNEQFFGPGTRLTVL.

In this sample, this clonotype turned up a few times. The J gene is TRBJ2-5, the V gene TRBV28; 7 nucleotides line up with TRBD1. The CDR3 covers 18 residues. The ends lost 6 bases at V and 4 bases at J; junction bases unmatched: 20. CDR1 and CDR2 from the germline V gene are MDHEN and SYDVKM. CDR3 nucleotide sequence: TGTGCCAGCAGATTTACCAACTCGGGAAACAGGGGAAGAGAGACCCAGTACTTC. This gives the protein CASRFTNSGNRGRETQYF.

V gene TRBV7-9 combines with J gene TRBJ1-6, with D possibly matching TRBD1 (5 bases). This CDR3 region has 16 residues. The ends were cut back, 5 bases at V and 4 bases at J, with 15 bases in the middle. CDR1 and CDR2 from the germline V gene are SEHNR and FQNEAQ (reference sequence). CDR3 in amino acids: CASSGFAGMYNSPLHF. CDR3 bases: TGTGCCAGCAGCGGCTTCGCAGGGATGTATAATTCACCCCTCCACTTT.

This clonotype was seen many times. The chain employs TRBV11-3 and TRBJ1-1, with D uncertain. CDR3 length equals 15 residues. Trimming pared 3 bases from V and 4 bases from J, leaving 15 bases between. CDR1 is SGHNT and CDR2 is YENEEA in the germline V gene. This CDR3 reads CASSFLCGCCTEAFF. CDR3 nucleotides: TGTGCCAGCAGCTTCCTCTGTGGTTGTTGCACTGAAGCTTTCTTT.

The V and J genes are TRBV5-6 and TRBJ2-2; D might be TRBD1 (6 bases). Trimming removed 3 bases from V and 7 bases from J, with 22 bases in between. Per the germline V gene, CDR1 is SGHDT and CDR2 is YYEEEE. The CDR3 has 17 residues. Written as DNA, the CDR3 is TGTGCCAGCAGCTCTATTCCCGGGACACACCCGGGCGGGGAGCTGTTTTTT. Its protein product is CASSSIPGTHPGGELFF.

This clonotype was counted at least ten times. The chain recombines TRBV28 with TRBJ1-2; D call uncertain. The ends were cut back, 9 bases at V and 8 bases at J, with 16 bases in the middle. CDR1 and CDR2 (germline): MDHEN, SYDVKM. The CDR3 runs 12 residues. The CDR3 DNA is TGTGCCAGTTCTAGGTTGAAGTACGGCTACACCTTC. Protein sequence: CASSRLKYGYTF.

The chain couples TRBV2 to TRBJ2-1; TRBD1 matches at 9 bases. The germline V gene encodes CDR1 SNHLY and CDR2 FYNNEI. The CDR3 consists of 15 residues. The ends lost 4 bases at V and 5 bases at J; junction bases unmatched: 6. The CDR3: CASSAGTGLHNEQFF. The CDR3 DNA sequence: TGTGCCAGCAGTGCAGGGACAGGGTTACACAATGAGCAGTTCTTC.

The chain carries TRBV10-2 and TRBJ1-1; 7 nucleotides match TRBD1. The ends lost 8 bases at V and 4 bases at J; junction bases unmatched: 4. The CDR3 extends over 12 amino acids. The germline V gene has CDR1 WSHSY and CDR2 SAAADI. The CDR3 spells CASRDSSTEAFF. In DNA, the CDR3 is TGCGCCAGCCGGGACAGTTCCACTGAAGCTTTCTTT.